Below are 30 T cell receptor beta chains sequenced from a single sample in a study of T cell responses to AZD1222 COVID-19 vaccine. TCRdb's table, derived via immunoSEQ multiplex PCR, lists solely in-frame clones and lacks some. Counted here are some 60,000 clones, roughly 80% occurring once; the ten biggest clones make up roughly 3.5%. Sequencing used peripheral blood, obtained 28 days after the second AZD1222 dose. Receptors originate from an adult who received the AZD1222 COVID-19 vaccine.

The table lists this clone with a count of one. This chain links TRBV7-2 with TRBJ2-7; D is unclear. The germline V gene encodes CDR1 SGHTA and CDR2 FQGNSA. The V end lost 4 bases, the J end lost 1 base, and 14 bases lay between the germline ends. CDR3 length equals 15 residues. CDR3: CASSSDPPPSYEQYF. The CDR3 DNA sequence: TGTGCCAGCAGCTCAGATCCCCCCCCATCCTACGAGCAGTACTTC.

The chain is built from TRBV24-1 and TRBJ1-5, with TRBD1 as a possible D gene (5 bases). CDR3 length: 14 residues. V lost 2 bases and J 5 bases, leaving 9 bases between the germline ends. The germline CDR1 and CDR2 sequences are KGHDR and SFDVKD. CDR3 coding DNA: TGTGCCACCAGTGATTCCGCAGGGTATCAGCCCCAGCATTTT. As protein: CATSDSAGYQPQHF.

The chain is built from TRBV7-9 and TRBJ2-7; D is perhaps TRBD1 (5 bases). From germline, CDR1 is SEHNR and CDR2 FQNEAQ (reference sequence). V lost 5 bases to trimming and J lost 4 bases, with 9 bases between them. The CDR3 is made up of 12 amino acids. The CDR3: CASSATGYEQYF. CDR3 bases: TGTGCCAGCAGCGCTACAGGTTACGAGCAGTACTTC.

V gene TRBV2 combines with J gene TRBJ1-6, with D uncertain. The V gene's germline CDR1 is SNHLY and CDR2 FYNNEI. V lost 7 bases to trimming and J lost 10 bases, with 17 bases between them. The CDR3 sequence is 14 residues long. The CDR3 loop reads CASMPGLPLSPLHF. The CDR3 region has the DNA TGTGCCAGCATGCCCGGGTTGCCCCTCTCACCCCTCCACTTT.

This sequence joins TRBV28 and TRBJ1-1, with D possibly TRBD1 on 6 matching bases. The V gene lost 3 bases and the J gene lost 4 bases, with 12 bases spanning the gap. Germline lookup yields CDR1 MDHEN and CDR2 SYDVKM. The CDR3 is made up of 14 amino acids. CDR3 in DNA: TGTGCCAGCAGTTTGCGGGGGCTCCTCACTGAAGCTTTCTTT. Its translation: CASSLRGLLTEAFF.

The CDR3 spells CAIRGLVQETQYF. CDR3 nucleotide sequence: TGTGCCATCAGGGGACTTGTCCAAGAGACCCAGTACTTC. The rearrangement joins TRBV10-3 to TRBJ2-5; D is possibly TRBD2 (6 bases). The CDR3 loop spans 13 amino acids. V lost 6 bases and J lost 1, with 9 bases in between. CDR1 is ENHRY and CDR2 is SYGVKD in the germline V gene.

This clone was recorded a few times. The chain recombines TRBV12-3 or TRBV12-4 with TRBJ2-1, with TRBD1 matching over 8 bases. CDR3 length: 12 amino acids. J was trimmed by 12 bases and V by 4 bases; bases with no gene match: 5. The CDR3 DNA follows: TGTGCCAGCAGTTGGCAGGGGGCCGTGCAGTTCTTC. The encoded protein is CASSWQGAVQFF.

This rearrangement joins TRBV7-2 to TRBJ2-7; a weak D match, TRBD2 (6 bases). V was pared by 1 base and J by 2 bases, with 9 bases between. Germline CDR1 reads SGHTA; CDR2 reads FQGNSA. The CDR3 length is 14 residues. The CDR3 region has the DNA TGTGCCAGCAGCTTAGGACGGGAGACCTACGAGCAGTACTTC. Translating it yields CASSLGRETYEQYF.

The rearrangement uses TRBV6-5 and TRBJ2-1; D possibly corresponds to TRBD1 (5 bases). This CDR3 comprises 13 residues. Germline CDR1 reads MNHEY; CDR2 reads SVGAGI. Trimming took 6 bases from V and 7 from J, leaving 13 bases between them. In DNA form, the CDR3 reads TGTGCCAGCAGGACAGTCACAGCTAATGAGCAGTTCTTC. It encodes CASRTVTANEQFF.

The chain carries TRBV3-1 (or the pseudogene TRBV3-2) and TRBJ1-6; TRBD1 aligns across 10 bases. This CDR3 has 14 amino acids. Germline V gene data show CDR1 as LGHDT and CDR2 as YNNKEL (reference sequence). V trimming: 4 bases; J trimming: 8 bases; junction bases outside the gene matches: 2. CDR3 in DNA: TGTGCCAGCAGCCGGACAGGGGGGCATTCACCCCTCCACTTT. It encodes CASSRTGGHSPLHF.

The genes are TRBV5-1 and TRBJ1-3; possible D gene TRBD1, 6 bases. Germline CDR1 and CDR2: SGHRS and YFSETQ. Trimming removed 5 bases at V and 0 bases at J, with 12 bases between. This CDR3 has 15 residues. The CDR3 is CASSSQGVSGNTIYF. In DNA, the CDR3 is TGCGCCAGCAGTTCACAGGGAGTCTCTGGAAACACCATATATTTT.

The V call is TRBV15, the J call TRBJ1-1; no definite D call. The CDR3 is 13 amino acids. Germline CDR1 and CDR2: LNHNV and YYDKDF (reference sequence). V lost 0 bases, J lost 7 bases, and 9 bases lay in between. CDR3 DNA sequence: TGTGCCACCAGCAGAGACTCGGGAGATGAAGCTTTCTTT. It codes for CATSRDSGDEAFF.

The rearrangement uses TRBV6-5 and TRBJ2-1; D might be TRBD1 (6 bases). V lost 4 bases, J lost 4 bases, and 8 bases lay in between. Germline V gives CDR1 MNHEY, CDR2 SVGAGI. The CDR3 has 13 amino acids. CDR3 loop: CASSWDIYNEQFF. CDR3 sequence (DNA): TGTGCCAGCAGTTGGGACATATACAATGAGCAGTTCTTC.

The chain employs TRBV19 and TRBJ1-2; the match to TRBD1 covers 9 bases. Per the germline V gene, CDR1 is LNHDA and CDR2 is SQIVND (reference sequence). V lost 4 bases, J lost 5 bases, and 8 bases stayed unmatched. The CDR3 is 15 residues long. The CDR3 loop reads CASSTGQGILYGYTF. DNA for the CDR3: TGTGCCAGTAGTACGGGACAGGGAATTTTGTATGGCTACACCTTC.

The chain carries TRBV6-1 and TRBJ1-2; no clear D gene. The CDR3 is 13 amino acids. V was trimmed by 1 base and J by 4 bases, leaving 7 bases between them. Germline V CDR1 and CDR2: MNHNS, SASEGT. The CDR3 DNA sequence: TGTGCCAGCAGTGAAGGGCCAACCTATGGCTACACCTTC. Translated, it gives CASSEGPTYGYTF.

The CDR3 reads CASSPGNRGTEAFF. The DNA of the CDR3 is TGTGCCAGCAGTCCTGGGAACAGGGGGACTGAAGCTTTCTTT. The chain links TRBV27 to TRBJ1-1; 8 bases align to TRBD1. Germline trimming cut 5 bases from V and 5 bases from J; bases unmatched to any gene: 7. The CDR3 consists of 14 residues. Germline V gene lookup returns CDR1 MNHEY and CDR2 SMNVEV (reference sequence).

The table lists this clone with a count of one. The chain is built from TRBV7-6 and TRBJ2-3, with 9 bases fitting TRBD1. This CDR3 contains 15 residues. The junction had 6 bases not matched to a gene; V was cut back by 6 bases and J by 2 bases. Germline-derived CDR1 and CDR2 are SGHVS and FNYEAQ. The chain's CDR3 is CASSPGQGLTDTQYF. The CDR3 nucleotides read TGTGCCAGCAGTCCGGGACAGGGCCTCACAGATACGCAGTATTTT.

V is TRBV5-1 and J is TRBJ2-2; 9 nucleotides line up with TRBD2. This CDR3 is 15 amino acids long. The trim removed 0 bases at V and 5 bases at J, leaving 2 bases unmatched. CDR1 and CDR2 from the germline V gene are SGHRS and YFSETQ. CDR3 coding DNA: TGCGCCAGCAGCTTGGCGCTAGCGGGGACCGGGGAGCTGTTTTTT. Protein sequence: CASSLALAGTGELFF.

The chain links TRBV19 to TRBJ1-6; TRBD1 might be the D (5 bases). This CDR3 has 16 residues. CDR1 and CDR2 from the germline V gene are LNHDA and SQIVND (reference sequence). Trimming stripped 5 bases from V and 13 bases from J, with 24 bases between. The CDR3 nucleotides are TGTGCCAGTAGTCAACAATTAGGGTCCCGGGGGGACCCCCTCCACTTT. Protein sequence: CASSQQLGSRGDPLHF.

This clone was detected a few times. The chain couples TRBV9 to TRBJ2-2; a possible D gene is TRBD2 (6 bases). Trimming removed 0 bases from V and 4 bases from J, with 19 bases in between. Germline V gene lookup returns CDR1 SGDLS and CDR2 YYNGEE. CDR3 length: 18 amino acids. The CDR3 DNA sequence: TGTGCCAGCAGCGTAGAGGTCGGGAGAACCCTGGGCACCGGGGAGCTGTTTTTT. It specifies CASSVEVGRTLGTGELFF.

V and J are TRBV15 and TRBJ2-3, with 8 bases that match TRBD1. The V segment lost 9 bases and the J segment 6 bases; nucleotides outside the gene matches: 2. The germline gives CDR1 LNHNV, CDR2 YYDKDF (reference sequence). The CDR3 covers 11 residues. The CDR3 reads CATQGDDTQYF. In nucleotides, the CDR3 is TGTGCCACACAGGGGGACGATACGCAGTATTTT.

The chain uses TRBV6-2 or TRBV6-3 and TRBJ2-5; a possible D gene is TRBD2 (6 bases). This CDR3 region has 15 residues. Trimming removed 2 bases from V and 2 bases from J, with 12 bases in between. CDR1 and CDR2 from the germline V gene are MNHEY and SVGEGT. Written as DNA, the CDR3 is TGTGCCAGCAGTTACGAGGGACTTCCACAAGAGACCCAGTACTTC. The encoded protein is CASSYEGLPQETQYF.

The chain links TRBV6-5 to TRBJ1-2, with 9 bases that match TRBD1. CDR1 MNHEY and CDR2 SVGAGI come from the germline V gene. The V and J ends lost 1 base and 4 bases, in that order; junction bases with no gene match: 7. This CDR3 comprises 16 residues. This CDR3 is CASSYLQGAQSYGYTF. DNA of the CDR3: TGTGCCAGCAGTTACTTACAGGGGGCGCAGAGCTATGGCTACACCTTC.

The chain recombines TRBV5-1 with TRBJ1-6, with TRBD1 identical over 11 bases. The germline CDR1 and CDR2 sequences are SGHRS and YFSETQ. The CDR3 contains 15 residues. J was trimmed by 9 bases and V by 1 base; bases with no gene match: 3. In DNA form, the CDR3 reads TGCGCCAGCAGCTTGAGGGGGACAGGGGGTTCACCCCTCCACTTT. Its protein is CASSLRGTGGSPLHF.

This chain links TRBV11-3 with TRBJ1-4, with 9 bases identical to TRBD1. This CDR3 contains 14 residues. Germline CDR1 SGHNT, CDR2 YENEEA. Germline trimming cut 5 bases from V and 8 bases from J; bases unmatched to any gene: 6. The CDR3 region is CASSRQGEGEKLFF. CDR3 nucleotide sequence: TGTGCCAGCAGCCGACAGGGGGAGGGCGAAAAACTGTTTTTT. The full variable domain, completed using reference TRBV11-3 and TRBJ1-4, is EAGVVQSPRYKIIEKKQPVAFWCNPISGHNTLYWYLQNLGQGPELLIRYENEEAVDDSQLPKDRFSAERLKGVDSTLKIQPAELGDSAVYLCASSRQGEGEKLFFGSGTQLSVL.

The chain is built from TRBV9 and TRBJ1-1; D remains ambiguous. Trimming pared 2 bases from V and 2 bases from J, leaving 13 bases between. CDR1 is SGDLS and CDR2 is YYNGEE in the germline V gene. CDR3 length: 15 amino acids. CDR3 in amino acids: CASSVGPRQNTEAFF. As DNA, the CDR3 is TGTGCCAGCAGCGTCGGTCCCCGACAAAACACTGAAGCTTTCTTT.

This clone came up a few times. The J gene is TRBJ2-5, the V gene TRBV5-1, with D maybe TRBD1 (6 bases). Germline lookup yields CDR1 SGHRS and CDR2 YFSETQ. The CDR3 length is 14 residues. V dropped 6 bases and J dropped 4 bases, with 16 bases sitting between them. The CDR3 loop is CASNVGAGGETQYF. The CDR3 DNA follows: TGCGCCAGCAACGTGGGGGCGGGCGGAGAGACCCAGTACTTC.

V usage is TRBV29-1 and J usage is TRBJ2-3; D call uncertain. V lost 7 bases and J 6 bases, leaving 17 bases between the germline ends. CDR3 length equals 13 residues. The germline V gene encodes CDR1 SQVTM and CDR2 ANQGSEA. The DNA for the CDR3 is TGCAGCGCCCGCGAGTCGGGTAGCGATACGCAGTATTTT. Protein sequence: CSARESGSDTQYF.

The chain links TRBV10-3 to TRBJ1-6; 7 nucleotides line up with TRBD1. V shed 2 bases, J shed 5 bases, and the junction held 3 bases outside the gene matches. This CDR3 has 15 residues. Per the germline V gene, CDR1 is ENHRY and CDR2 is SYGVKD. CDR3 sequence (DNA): TGTGCCATCAGTGAGACAGGGGAGCATAATTCACCCCTCCACTTT. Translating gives CAISETGEHNSPLHF.

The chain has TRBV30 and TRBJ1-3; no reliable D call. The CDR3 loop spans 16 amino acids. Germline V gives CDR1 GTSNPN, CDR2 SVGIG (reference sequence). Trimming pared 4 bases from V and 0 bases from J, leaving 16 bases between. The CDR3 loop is CAWNWGAGSSGNTIYF. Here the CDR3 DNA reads TGTGCCTGGAACTGGGGTGCCGGGTCCTCTGGAAACACCATATATTTT.